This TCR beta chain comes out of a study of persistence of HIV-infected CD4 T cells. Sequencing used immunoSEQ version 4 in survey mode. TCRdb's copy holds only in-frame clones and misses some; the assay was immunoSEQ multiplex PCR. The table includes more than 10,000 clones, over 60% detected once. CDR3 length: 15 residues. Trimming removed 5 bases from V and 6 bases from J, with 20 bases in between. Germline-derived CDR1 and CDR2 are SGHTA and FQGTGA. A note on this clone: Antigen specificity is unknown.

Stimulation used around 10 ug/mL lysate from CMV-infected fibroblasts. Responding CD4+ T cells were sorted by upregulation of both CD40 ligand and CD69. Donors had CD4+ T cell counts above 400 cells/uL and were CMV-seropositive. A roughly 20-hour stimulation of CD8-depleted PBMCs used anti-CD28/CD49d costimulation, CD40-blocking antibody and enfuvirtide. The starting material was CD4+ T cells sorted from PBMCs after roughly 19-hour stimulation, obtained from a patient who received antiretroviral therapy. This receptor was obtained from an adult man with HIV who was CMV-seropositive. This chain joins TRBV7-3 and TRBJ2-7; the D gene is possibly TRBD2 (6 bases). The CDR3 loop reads CASSLVAATLTEQYF. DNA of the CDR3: TGTGCCAGCAGCCTCGTAGCGGCGACCTTAACCGAGCAGTACTTC. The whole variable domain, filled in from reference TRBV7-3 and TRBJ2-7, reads GAGVSQTPSNKVTEKGKYVELRCDPISGHTALYWYRQSLGQGPEFLIYFQGTGAADDSGLPNDRFFAVRPEGSVSTLKIQRTERGDSAVYLCASSLVAATLTEQYFGPGTRLTVT.